These 12 T cell receptor beta chains were sequenced from one sample in a study of vaccination and CD4 T cells after COVID-19. Via MiXCR, TCRdb re-called the PCR reads, giving one row per CDR3 protein. In the table there are roughly 31,000 distinct CDR3 sequences, 45% to 50% of which are singletons. Time point here: late sampling 161 to 241 days after vaccination in a few convalescent patients. Sequenced material: CD4+ T cells from blood, taken about 7 months after SARS-CoV-2 vaccination. Receptor source: a human donor who had recovered from COVID-19.

This clonotype has more than one count but fewer than ten. This chain links TRBV19 with TRBJ1-1; D is undetermined. CDR1 LNHDA and CDR2 SQIVND come from the germline V gene (reference sequence). The V gene lost 5 bases and the J gene lost 7 bases, with 17 bases spanning the gap. This CDR3 is built from 14 residues. The CDR3 is CASSPGFIGYEAFF. The CDR3, as DNA: TGTGCCAGTAGTCCGGGATTTATTGGCTATGAAGCTTTCTTT.

About this clonotype itself: Relative to the germline gene, one junction end is altered; a read error may explain this. The V and J genes are TRBV19 and TRBJ2-1; a possible D gene is TRBD2 (5 bases). Germline assignment: CDR1 LNHDA and CDR2 SQIVND (reference sequence). The CDR3 has 15 amino acids. CDR3 sequence: CASSIGLLTSDAWFF. In DNA, the CDR3 is TGTGCCAGTAGCATAGGGCTCCTAACTAGTGATGCGTGGTTCTTC. The variable domain in full, completed from reference TRBV19 and TRBJ2-1, reads DGGITQSPKYLFRKEGQNVTLSCEQNLNHDAMYWYRQDPGQGLRLIYYSQIVNDFQKGDIAEGYSVSREKKESFPLTVTSAQKNPTAFYLCASSIGLLTSDAWFFGPGTRLTVL.

V and J are TRBV4-3 and TRBJ2-3, with TRBD1 matching over 8 bases. Germline CDR1 reads LGHNA; CDR2 reads YSLEER. The trim removed 1 base at V and 4 bases at J, leaving 7 bases unmatched. This CDR3 is 16 amino acids long. CDR3 region: CASSQGDRSSPDTQYF. CDR3 DNA sequence: TGCGCCAGCAGCCAAGGGGACAGGAGCAGCCCAGATACGCAGTATTTT.

The rearrangement links TRBV24-1 to TRBJ1-1; tentatively, D is TRBD1 (5 bases). The CDR3 consists of 15 residues. V was trimmed by 5 bases and J by 1 base, leaving 13 bases between them. CDR1 KGHDR and CDR2 SFDVKD come from the germline V gene. The CDR3 DNA reads as TGTGCCACCAGTGCCGCCGGGACGGAGAACACTGAAGCTTTCTTT. Residues: CATSAAGTENTEAFF.

The genes are TRBV20-1 and TRBJ2-5; 8 bases are a match to TRBD2. In germline, CDR1 is DFQATT, CDR2 SNEGSKA (reference sequence). The J segment lost 5 bases and the V segment lost 5 bases, leaving 16 bases of the junction unmatched. The CDR3 has 16 amino acids. The DNA of the CDR3 is TGCAGTGCTCGGGCCCCGGGAGGGCCATACTTGGAGACCCAGTACTTC. Protein sequence: CSARAPGGPYLETQYF.

The V call is TRBV19, the J call TRBJ1-2, with a weak D call TRBD1 (6 bases). The CDR3 totals 14 residues. V lost 4 bases and J lost 2, with 11 bases in between. Per the germline V gene, CDR1 is LNHDA and CDR2 is SQIVND (reference sequence). The CDR3 loop reads CASSTQGRNYGYTF. In DNA form, the CDR3 reads TGTGCCAGTAGTACCCAGGGGCGCAACTATGGCTACACCTTC. Using reference TRBV19 and TRBJ1-2 for the parts outside the CDR3, the full variable domain is DGGITQSPKYLFRKEGQNVTLSCEQNLNHDAMYWYRQDPGQGLRLIYYSQIVNDFQKGDIAEGYSVSREKKESFPLTVTSAQKNPTAFYLCASSTQGRNYGYTFGSGTRLTVV.

This clonotype was recorded once. At one of its ends the junction is not consistent with the germline gene, which may arise from a read error. The chain carries TRBV28 and TRBJ2-2; 12 bases line up with TRBD2. Per germline, CDR1 MDHEN and CDR2 SYDVKM. The CDR3 sequence is 17 residues long. The CDR3 DNA follows: TGTGCCAGCAGTCCGAGGTGGACTAGCGGGAACGCCGGGGAGCTGTTTTTT. Protein: CASSPRWTSGNAGELFF. The complete variable domain, with remaining parts taken from reference TRBV28 and TRBJ2-2, reads DVKVTQSSRYLVKRTGEKVFLECVQDMDHENMFWYRQDPGLGLRLIYFSYDVKMKEKGDIPEGYSVSREKKERFSLILESASTNQTSMYLCASSPRWTSGNAGELFFGEGSRLTVL.

V gene TRBV20-1 combines with J gene TRBJ1-2; D remains unclear. V lost 3 bases, J lost 0 bases, and 11 bases lay in between. The CDR3 consists of 14 residues. Germline V lookup: CDR1 DFQATT, CDR2 SNEGSKA (reference sequence). CDR3 sequence (DNA): TGCAGTGCTAGGACTGGCAGTTCTAACTATGGCTACACCTTC. It specifies CSARTGSSNYGYTF.

V is TRBV30 and J is TRBJ2-7, with a weak D call TRBD2 (6 bases). The CDR3 is 18 residues long. V was shortened by 2 bases and J by 7 bases, with 30 bases between the two germline ends. Per the germline V gene, CDR1 is GTSNPN and CDR2 is SVGIG (reference sequence). The CDR3 sequence is CAWSPPIRRDPAYNEQYF. CDR3 bases: TGTGCCTGGAGTCCCCCCATTCGGCGGGACCCCGCTTACAATGAGCAGTACTTC.

This chain connects TRBV28 to TRBJ1-5; D is possibly TRBD1 (6 bases). The CDR3 has 19 residues. Germline CDR1 and CDR2: MDHEN and SYDVKM. V was clipped by 4 bases and J by 1 base, with 23 bases between them. DNA of the CDR3: TGTGCCAGCAGTTCACCGGGACAACTGGGTGGATACAGCAATCAGCCCCAGCATTTT. Translated, it gives CASSSPGQLGGYSNQPQHF.

The V gene is TRBV2, the J gene TRBJ2-5; TRBD2 might be the D (6 bases). The length of the CDR3 is 13 residues. CDR1 is SNHLY and CDR2 is FYNNEI in the germline V gene. The germline V and J ends were trimmed by 5 bases and 10 bases, with 17 bases remaining between them. The CDR3 DNA sequence: TGTGCCAGCAGTTCCCTTTCCACCGGGAGCCAGTACTTC. Translating it yields CASSSLSTGSQYF. The variable domain in full, completed from reference TRBV2 and TRBJ2-5, reads EPEVTQTPSHQVTQMGQEVILRCVPISNHLYFYWYRQILGQKVEFLVSFYNNEISEKSEIFDDQFSVERPDGSNFTLKIRSTKLEDSAMYFCASSSLSTGSQYFGPGTRLLVL.

The chain joins TRBV5-4 to TRBJ1-1, with D tentatively TRBD1 (5 bases). Per germline, CDR1 SGHNT and CDR2 YYREEE (reference sequence). V lost 5 bases, J lost 0 bases, and 17 bases lay in between. The CDR3 loop spans 16 amino acids. The CDR3 here is CASRDAGFGVNTEAFF. CDR3 coding DNA: TGTGCCAGCAGGGACGCAGGGTTCGGGGTGAACACTGAAGCTTTCTTT. The full variable domain, in which reference TRBV5-4 and TRBJ1-1 provide the parts outside the CDR3, is ETGVTQSPTHLIKTRGQQVTLRCSSQSGHNTVSWYQQALGQGPQFIFQYYREEENGRGNFPPRFSGLQFPNYSSELNVNALELDDSALYLCASRDAGFGVNTEAFFGQGTRLTVV.